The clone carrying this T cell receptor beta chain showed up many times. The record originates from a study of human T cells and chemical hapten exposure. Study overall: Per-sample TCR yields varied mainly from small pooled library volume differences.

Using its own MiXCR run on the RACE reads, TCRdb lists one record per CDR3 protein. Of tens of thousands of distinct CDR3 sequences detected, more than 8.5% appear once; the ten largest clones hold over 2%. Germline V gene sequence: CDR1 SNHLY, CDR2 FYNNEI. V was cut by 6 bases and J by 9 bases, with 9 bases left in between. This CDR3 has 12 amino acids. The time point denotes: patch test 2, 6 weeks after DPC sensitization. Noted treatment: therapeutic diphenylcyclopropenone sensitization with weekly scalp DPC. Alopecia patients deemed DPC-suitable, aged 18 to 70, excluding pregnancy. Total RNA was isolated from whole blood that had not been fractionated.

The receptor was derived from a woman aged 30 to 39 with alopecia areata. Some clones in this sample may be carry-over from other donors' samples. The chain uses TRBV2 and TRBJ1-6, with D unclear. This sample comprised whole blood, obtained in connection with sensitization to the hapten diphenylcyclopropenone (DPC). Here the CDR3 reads CASRSTLSPLHF. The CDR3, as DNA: TGTGCCAGCAGATCGACGCTTTCACCCCTCCACTTT.